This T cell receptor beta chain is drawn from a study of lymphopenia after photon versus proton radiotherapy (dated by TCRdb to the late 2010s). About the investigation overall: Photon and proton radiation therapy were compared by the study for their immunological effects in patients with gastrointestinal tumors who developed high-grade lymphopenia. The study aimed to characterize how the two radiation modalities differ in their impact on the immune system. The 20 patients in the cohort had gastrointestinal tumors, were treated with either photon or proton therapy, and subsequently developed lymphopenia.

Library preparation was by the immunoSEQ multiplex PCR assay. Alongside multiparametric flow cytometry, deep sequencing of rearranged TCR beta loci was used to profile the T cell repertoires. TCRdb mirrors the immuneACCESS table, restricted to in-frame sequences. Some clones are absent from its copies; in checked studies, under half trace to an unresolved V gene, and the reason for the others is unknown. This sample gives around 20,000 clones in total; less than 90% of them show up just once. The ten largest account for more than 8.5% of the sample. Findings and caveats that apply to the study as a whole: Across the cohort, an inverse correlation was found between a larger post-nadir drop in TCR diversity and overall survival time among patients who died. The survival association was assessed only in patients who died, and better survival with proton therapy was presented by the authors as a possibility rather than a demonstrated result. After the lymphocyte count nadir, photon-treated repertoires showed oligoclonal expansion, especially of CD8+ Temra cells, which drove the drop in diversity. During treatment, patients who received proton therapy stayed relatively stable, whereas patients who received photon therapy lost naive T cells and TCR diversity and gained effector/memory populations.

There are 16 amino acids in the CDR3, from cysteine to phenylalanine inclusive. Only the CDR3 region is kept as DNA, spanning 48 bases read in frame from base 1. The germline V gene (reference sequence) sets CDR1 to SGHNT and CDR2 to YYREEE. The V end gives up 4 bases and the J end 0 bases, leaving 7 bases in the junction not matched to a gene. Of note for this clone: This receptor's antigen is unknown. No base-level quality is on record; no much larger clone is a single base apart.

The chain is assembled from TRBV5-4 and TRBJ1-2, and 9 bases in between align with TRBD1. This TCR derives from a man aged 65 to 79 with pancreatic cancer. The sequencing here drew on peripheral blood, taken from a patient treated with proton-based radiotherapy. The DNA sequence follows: TGTGCCAGCAGCGCCGGGACAGGGAATACTAACTATGGCTACACCTTC. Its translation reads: CASSAGTGNTNYGYTF.